This T cell receptor beta chain was found in a study of cytomegalovirus exposure and HLA in healthy donors. This clone has just one count. TCRdb's copy holds only in-frame clones and misses some; the assay was immunoSEQ multiplex PCR. The sample has about 280,000 clones; around 87% are singletons. CDR3 length: 12 residues. V was clipped by 4 bases and J by 7 bases, with 9 bases between them. The germline CDR1 and CDR2 sequences are SGHNT and YYREEE (reference sequence). Source material: PBMCs. The chain has TRBV5-4 and TRBJ2-1; the D gene is possibly TRBD2 (6 bases). This clonotype was obtained from a woman younger than 30 in good health and CMV-seronegative. The CDR3 nucleotides are TGTGCCAGCAGCCAACTAGCAAATGAGCAGTTCTTC. Translated: CASSQLANEQFF.